This T cell receptor (beta chain) stems from a study of T cells in Graves' hyperthyroidism and ophthalmopathy. Study-wide findings and caveats: Blood held most thyroid clonotypes expanded above 0.001 frequency. The model forecast ophthalmopathy, anticipating it by a median approximately 6 months before onset.

This clonotype was seen only a few times. What it recognizes is unknown. Amplified regions were TCR beta CDR3 sequences from RNA transcripts. The HTBI primer set was used in a first-round RT-PCR of the TCR CDR3. TCRdb fed the multiplex PCR reads into MiXCR, producing one record per CDR3 protein. The sample yields around 500,000 distinct CDR3 sequences, more than 15% seen once. Per the germline V gene, CDR1 is LGHNA and CDR2 is YSLEER. This CDR3 is 14 amino acids long. With 4 bases clipped from V and 9 bases from J, the junction kept 7 bases outside the gene matches. Diagnostic decisions used clinical symptoms, serum thyroxine and TRAb, thyroid ultrasound and orbital computed tomography.

This clonotype was obtained from a woman aged 25 to 39 with Graves' ophthalmopathy. The genes are TRBV4-3 and TRBJ2-1, with TRBD2 identical over 9 bases. Material: blood. The CDR3 DNA sequence: TGCGCCAGCAGCCCGACCGGGACTAGCAGTGAGCAGTTCTTC. It yields the protein CASSPTGTSSEQFF.